Included here is one TCR beta chain sequence, with context. The data belong to a study of OX40 agonist ivuxolimab in advanced cancers. The wider study: Ivuxolimab, which patients received intravenously every 2 weeks, was dosed at 0.01 to 10 mg/kg.

The assay was immunoSEQ multiplex PCR, and TCRdb's table has in-frame clones only and misses some. The sample records around 68,000 clones, 75% to 95% being singletons. The clonotype was recovered from an adult with an advanced solid tumor such as melanoma, head and neck, liver or kidney cancer. This material consisted of CD4+ or CD8+ T cells sorted from blood, taken in a trial of the OX40 agonist ivuxolimab.

The CDR3: CASSIRTGETEAFF. For the CDR3, the DNA is TGTGCCAGCAGTATACGGACAGGGGAGACTGAAGCTTTCTTT. The chain carries TRBV6-5 and TRBJ1-1; 9 bases are shared with TRBD1. The CDR3 extends over 14 amino acids. J gave up 5 bases and V 5 bases, and 6 bases lay outside the gene matches. The germline V gene has CDR1 MNHEY and CDR2 SVGAGI.